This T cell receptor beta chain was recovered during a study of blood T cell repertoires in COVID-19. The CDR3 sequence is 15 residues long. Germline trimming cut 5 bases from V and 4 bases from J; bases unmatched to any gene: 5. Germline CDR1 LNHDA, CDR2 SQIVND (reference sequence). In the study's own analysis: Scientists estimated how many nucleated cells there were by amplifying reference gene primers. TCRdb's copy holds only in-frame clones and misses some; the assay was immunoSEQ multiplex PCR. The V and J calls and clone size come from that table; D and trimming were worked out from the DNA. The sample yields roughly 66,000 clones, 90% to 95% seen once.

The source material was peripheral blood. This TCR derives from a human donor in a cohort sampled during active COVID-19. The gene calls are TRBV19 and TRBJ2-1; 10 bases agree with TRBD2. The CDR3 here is CASSAGLAKYNEQFF. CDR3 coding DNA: TGTGCCAGTAGTGCGGGACTAGCGAAGTACAATGAGCAGTTCTTC.